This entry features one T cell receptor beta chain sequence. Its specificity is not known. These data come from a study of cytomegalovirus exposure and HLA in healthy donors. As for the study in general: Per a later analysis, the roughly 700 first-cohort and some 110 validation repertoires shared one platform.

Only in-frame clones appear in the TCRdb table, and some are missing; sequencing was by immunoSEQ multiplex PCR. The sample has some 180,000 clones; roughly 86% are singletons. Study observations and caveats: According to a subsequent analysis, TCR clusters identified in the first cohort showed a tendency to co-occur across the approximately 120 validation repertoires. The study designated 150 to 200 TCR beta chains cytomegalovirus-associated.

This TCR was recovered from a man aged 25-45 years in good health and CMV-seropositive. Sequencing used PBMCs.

CDR3: CASSQATGHGYTF. CDR3 nucleotides: TGCGCCAGCAGCCAAGCAACAGGGCATGGCTACACCTTC. This rearrangement joins TRBV4-3 to TRBJ1-2, with D perhaps TRBD1 (6 bases). CDR1 and CDR2 from the germline V gene are LGHNA and YSLEER. V gave up 1 base and J gave up 6 bases, with 9 bases separating them. The CDR3 extends over 13 amino acids.